One and the same sample provided the 3 T cell receptor beta chains below, sequenced in a study of blood T cell repertoires in COVID-19 (dated by TCRdb to 2018 to 2020). Library construction relied on the immunoSEQ multiplex PCR assay. Not all clones reach the TCRdb copy of this immuneACCESS table, which keeps in-frame sequences only. Checked studies attribute under half of the gap to unresolved V genes and leave the rest unexplained. For this sample there are around 270,000 clones; more than 75% appear just once. The ten top clones hold approximately 5.1% of the sample. The sample was peripheral blood. All receptors come from a woman aged 60 to 75 with COVID-19, enrolled during active disease.

CDR3 in DNA: TGCGCCAGCAGCAACGACAGGGTGAGCACAGATACGCAGTATTTT. Its protein is CASSNDRVSTDTQYF. The V and J genes are TRBV5-1 and TRBJ2-3; TRBD1 aligns across 7 bases. The CDR3 has 15 residues. Losses at the gene ends were 4 bases for V and 0 bases for J; bases not matched to a gene: 5. In germline, CDR1 is SGHRS, CDR2 YFSETQ.

In DNA, the CDR3 is TGTGCCAGCAGCCAAGGACAGGGGGAAATTGCAACTAATGAAAAACTGTTTTTT. As protein: CASSQGQGEIATNEKLFF. J is TRBJ1-4 and V is TRBV4-2, with 9 bases fitting TRBD1. Germline values: CDR1 LGHNA, CDR2 YNFKEQ. CDR3 length: 18 residues. The junction had 6 bases not matched to a gene; V was cut back by 1 base and J by 0 bases.

The rearrangement uses TRBV5-1 and TRBJ2-5, with 7 nucleotides matching TRBD1. V was pared by 4 bases and J by 4 bases, with 13 bases of the junction left unmatched. The germline V gene has CDR1 SGHRS and CDR2 YFSETQ. CDR3 length: 16 residues. The CDR3 here is CASSKTTGESSETQYF. DNA of the CDR3: TGCGCCAGCAGCAAAACAACAGGGGAATCCTCAGAGACCCAGTACTTC.